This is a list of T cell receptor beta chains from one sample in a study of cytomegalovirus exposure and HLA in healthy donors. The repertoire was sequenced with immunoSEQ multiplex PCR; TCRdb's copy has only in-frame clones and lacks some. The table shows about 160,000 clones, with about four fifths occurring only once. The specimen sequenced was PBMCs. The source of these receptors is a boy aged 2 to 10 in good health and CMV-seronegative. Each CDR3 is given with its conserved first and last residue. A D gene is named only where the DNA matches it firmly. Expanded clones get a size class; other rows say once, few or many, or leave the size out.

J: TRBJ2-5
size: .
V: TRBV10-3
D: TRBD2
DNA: TGTGCCATCAGTGAGGCGACTAGCGGGAGGTCGGAAGAGACCCAGTACTTC
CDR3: CAISEATSGRSEETQYF

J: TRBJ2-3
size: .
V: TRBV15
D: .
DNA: TGTGCCACCAGCCTCCCCTCAGATACGCAGTATTTT
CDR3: CATSLPSDTQYF

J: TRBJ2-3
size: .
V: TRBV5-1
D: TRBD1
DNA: TGCGCCAGCAGCTACGACAGGGGGAGCACAGATACGCAGTATTTT
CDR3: CASSYDRGSTDTQYF

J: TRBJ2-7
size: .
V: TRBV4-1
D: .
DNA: TGCGCCAGCAGCCAAGTTGATGGACAACCCTACGAGCAGTACTTC
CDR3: CASSQVDGQPYEQYF

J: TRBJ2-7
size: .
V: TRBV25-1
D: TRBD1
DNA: TGTGCCAGCACCCACTCGGGACAGAATTCCTACGAGCAGTACTTC
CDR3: CASTHSGQNSYEQYF

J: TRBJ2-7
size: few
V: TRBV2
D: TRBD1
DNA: TGTGCCAGCCGGGACAGGGTTCAAGAGCAGTACTTC
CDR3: CASRDRVQEQYF

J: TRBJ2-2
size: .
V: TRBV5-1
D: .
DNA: TGCGCCAGCAGCTTGGTGGGCGTTAGCGGGGAGCTGTTTTTT
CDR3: CASSLVGVSGELFF

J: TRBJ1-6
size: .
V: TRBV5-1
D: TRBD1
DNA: TGCGCCAGCAGCTTGGGGACAGGGGGCGAGTTGGATTCACCCCTCCACTTT
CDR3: CASSLGTGGELDSPLHF

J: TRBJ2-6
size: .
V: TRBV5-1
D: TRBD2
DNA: TGCGCCAGCAGCCGGGGGGTATCTGGGGCCAACGTCCTGACTTTC
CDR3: CASSRGVSGANVLTF

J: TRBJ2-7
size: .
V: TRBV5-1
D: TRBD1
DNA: TGCGCCAGCAGCCTCGGGACAGGGGGCACCTACGAGCAGTACTTC
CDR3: CASSLGTGGTYEQYF

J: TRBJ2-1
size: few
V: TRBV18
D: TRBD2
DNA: TGTGCCAGCTCAGTTTTTAGCGGGCGCTCCTACAATGAGCAGTTCTTC
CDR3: CASSVFSGRSYNEQFF

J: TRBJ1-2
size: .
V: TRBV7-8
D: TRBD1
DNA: TGTGCCAGCAGCATATACAGGGGGCAGGGCTATGGCTACACCTTC
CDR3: CASSIYRGQGYGYTF

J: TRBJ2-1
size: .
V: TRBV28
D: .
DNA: TGTGCCAGCACCAGTTGGGAGAGCGAGCAGTTCTTC
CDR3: CASTSWESEQFF

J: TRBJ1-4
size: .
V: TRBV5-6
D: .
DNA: TGTGCCAGCAGCTTCCATCGGGTCGAAAAACTGTTTTTT
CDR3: CASSFHRVEKLFF

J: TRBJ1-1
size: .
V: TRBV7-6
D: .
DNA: TGTGCCAGCAGCTCCCGTAGCACGAACACTGAAGCTTTCTTT
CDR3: CASSSRSTNTEAFF

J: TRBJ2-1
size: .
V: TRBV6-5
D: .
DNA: TGTGCCAGCAGTTACGACAGAACCTACAATGAGCAGTTCTTC
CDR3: CASSYDRTYNEQFF

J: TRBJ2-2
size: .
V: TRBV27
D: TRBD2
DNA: TGTGCCAGCAGTCCCGGACTAGCGGGAAAGACTCGCACCGGGGAGCTGTTTTTT
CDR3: CASSPGLAGKTRTGELFF

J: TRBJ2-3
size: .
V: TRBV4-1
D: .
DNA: TGCGCCAGCAGCCAAGTTGGTTTAGCGGTCGAGGATACGCAGTATTTT
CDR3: CASSQVGLAVEDTQYF

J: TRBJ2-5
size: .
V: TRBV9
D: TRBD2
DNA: TGTGCCAGCGGACGGACTAGCGGGAGGGCAAAAGAGACCCAGTACTTC
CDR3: CASGRTSGRAKETQYF

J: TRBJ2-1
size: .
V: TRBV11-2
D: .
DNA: TGTGCCAGCAGCGCGACTAGGGCCAATGAGCAGTTCTTC
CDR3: CASSATRANEQFF

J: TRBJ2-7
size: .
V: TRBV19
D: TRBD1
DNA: TGTGCCAGTAGTATAGTTGGGACAGGACCCTACGAGCAGTACTTC
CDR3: CASSIVGTGPYEQYF

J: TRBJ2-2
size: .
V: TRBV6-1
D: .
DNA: TGTGCCAGCAGTGAATTTAACAGTCAGACCGGGGAGCTGTTTTTT
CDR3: CASSEFNSQTGELFF

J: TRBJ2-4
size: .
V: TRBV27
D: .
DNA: TGTGCCAGCAGTTTATGGAGGGAAGGGAGTGAAAACATTCAGTACTTC
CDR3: CASSLWREGSENIQYF

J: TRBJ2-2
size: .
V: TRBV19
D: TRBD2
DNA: TGTGCCAGTAGCTCCGGGACTAGCGGGAGGGCCGGGGGGACCGGGGAGCTGTTTTTT
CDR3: CASSSGTSGRAGGTGELFF

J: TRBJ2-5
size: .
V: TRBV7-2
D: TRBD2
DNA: TGTGCCAGCAGCTTAGGGGGTCTAGCGGTTCGGACCCAGTACTTC
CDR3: CASSLGGLAVRTQYF

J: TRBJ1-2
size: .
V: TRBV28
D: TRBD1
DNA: TGTGCCAGCAGTTTAAATCAGGCAGGGGGCGCGATCTATGGCTACACCTTC
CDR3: CASSLNQAGGAIYGYTF

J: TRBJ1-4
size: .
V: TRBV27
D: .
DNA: TGTGCCAGCAGGGAAGTAGGGGCATCTAATGAAAAACTGTTTTTT
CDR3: CASREVGASNEKLFF

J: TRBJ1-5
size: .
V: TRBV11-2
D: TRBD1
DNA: TGTGCCAGCAGCTTAGGACAGGGGAATCAGCCCCAGCATTTT
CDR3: CASSLGQGNQPQHF

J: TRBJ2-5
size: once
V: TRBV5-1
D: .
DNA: TGCGCCAGCAGCTTCGTGATCGGAGAGACCCAGTACTTC
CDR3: CASSFVIGETQYF

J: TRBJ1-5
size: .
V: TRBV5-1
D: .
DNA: TGCGCCAGCAGCTTGGGAGACAGTAGCAATCAGCCCCAGCATTTT
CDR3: CASSLGDSSNQPQHF

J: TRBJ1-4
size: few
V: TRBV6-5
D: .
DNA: TGTGCCAGCAGGCCCTGGGGGGAGAATGAAAAACTGTTTTTT
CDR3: CASRPWGENEKLFF

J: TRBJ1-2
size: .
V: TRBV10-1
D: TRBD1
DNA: TGCGCCAGCAGTGAGTCCAGGGGGACGGGCTACACCTTC
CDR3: CASSESRGTGYTF

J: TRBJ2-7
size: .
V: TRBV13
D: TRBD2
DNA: TGTGCCAGCGCGACTCCGGGACTAGCGGGCAGCTCCTACGAGCAGTACTTC
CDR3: CASATPGLAGSSYEQYF

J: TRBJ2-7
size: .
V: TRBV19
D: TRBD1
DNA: TGTGCCAGTAGGCCGGGACAGGGGCCCTACGAGCAGTACTTC
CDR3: CASRPGQGPYEQYF

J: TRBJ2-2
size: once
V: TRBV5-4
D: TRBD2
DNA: TGTGCCAGCAGCTTCCGTTCCTACCGGGAGGGGGCCGGGGAGCTGTTTTTT
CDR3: CASSFRSYREGAGELFF

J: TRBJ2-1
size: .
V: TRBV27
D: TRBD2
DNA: TGTGCCACCCGGGGTGGGGCTAGCGGGGACAATGAGCAGTTCTTC
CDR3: CATRGGASGDNEQFF

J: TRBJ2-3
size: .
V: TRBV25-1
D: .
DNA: TGTGCCAGCAGTGAATCCCTCCGTTGGGGGGGCACAGATACGCAGTATTTT
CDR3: CASSESLRWGGTDTQYF

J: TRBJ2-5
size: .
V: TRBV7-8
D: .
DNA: TGTGCCAGCAGCTTCGTAGAGACCCAGTACTTC
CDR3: CASSFVETQYF

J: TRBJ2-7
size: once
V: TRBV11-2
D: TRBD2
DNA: TGTGCCAGCAGCTTAGGTGGGACTAGCAGCGAGCAGTACTTC
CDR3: CASSLGGTSSEQYF

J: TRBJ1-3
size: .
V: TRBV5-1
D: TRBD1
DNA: TGCGCCAGCAGCTTGACAGGGGCAACTGGAAACACCATATATTTT
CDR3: CASSLTGATGNTIYF

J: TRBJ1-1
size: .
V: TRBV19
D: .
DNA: TGTGCCAGTAATCGCGGGATCAGAGCTTTCTTT
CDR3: CASNRGIRAFF

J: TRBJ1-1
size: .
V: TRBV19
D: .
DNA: TGTGCCAGTACCTCACTCCCAGGGCAGAAGAACACTGAAGCTTTCTTT
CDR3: CASTSLPGQKNTEAFF

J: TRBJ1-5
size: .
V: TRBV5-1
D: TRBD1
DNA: TGCGCCGGAGACAGGGAATTGGGCAATCAGCCCCAGCATTTT
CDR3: CAGDRELGNQPQHF

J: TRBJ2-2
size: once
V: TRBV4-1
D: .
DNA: TGCGCCAGCAGCCCCTACCCCCGGACAGATAACACCGGGGAGCTGTTTTTT
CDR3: CASSPYPRTDNTGELFF

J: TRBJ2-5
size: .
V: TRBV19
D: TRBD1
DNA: TGTGCCAGTAGTATTAGGACAGGGACGGAAGAGACCCAGTACTTC
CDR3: CASSIRTGTEETQYF